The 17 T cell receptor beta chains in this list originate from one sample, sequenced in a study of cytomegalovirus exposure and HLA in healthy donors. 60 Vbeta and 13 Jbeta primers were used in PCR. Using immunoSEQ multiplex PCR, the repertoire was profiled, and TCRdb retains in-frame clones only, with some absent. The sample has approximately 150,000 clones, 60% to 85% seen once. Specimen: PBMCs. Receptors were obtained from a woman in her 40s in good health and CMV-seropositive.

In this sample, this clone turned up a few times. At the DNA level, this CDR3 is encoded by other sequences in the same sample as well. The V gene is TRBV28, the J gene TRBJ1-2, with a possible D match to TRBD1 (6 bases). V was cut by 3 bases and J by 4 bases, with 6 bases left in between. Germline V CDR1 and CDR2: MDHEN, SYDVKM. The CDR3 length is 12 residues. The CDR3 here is CASSLDSYGYTF. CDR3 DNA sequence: TGTGCCAGCAGTTTGGACAGCTATGGCTACACCTTC.

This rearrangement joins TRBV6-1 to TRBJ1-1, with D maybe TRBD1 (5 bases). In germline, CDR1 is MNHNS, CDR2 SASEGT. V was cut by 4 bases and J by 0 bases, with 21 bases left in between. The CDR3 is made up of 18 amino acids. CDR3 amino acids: CASSAPKGQGGVNTEAFF. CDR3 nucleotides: TGTGCCAGCAGTGCTCCTAAGGGGCAGGGAGGAGTGAACACTGAAGCTTTCTTT.

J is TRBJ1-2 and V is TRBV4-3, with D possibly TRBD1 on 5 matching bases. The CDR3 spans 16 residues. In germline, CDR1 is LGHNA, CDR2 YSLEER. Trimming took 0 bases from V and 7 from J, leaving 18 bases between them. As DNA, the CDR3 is TGCGCCAGCAGCCAAGAAGGAGGGCAGGGATCGTTTGGCTACACCTTC. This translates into CASSQEGGQGSFGYTF.

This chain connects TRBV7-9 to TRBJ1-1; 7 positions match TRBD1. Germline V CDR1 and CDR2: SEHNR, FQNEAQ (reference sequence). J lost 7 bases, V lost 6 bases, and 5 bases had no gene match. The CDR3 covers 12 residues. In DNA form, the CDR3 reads TGTGCCAGCAGGAAGGGGGCACTTGAAGCTTTCTTT. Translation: CASRKGALEAFF.

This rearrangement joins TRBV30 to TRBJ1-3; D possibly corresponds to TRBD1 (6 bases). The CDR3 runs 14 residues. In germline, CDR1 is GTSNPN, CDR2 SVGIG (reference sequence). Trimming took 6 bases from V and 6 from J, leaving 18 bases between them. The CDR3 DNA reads TGTGCCTGTTCCATCACAGGGAGTCAAAACACCATATATTTT. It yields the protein CACSITGSQNTIYF.

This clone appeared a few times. As DNA, the CDR3 is TGTGCCAGCAGCTTACCAGGGGACGCAGATACGCAGTATTTT. Its protein product is CASSLPGDADTQYF. J is TRBJ2-3 and V is TRBV5-6, with D possibly being TRBD1 (6 bases). CDR3 size: 14 residues. Germline CDR1 SGHDT, CDR2 YYEEEE. Trimming cost V 2 bases and J 4 bases, with 11 bases left between them.

CDR3 residues: CASSTGSGTGANVLTF. CDR3 DNA: TGCGCCAGCAGCACCGGGTCAGGGACTGGGGCCAACGTCCTGACTTTC. The chain couples TRBV5-1 to TRBJ2-6; D may be TRBD1 (5 bases). Germline lookup yields CDR1 SGHRS and CDR2 YFSETQ. The CDR3 sequence is 16 residues long. Trimming stripped 4 bases from V and 2 bases from J, with 13 bases between. Drawing the rest from reference TRBV5-1 and TRBJ2-6, the complete variable domain is KAGVTQTPRYLIKTRGQQVTLSCSPISGHRSVSWYQQTPGQGLQFLFEYFSETQRNKGNFPGRFSGRQFSNSRSEMNVSTLELGDSALYLCASSTGSGTGANVLTFGAGSRLTVL.

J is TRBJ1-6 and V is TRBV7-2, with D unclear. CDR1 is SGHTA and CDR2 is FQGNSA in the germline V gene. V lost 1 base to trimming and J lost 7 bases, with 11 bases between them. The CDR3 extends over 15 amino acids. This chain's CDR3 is CASSLVRSPNSPLHF. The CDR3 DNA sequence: TGTGCCAGCAGCTTAGTACGGTCACCGAATTCACCCCTCCACTTT.

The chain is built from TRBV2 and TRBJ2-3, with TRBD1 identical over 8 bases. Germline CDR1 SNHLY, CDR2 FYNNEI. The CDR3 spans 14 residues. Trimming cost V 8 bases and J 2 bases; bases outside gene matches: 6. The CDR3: CASFDRGPTDTQYF. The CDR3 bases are TGTGCCAGCTTCGACAGGGGACCCACAGATACGCAGTATTTT.

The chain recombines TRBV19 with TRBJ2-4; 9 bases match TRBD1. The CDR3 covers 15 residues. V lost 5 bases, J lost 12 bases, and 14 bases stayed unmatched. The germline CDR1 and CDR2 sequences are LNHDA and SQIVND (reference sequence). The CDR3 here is CASSPGQGFFDSQYF. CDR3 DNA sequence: TGTGCCAGTAGTCCAGGACAGGGGTTTTTCGACAGTCAGTACTTC.

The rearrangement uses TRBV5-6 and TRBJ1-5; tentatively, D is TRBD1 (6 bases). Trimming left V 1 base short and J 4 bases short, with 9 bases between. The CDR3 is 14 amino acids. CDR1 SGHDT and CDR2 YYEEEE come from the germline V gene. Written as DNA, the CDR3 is TGTGCCAGCAGCTTGTCGGACAGAAATCAGCCCCAGCATTTT. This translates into CASSLSDRNQPQHF.

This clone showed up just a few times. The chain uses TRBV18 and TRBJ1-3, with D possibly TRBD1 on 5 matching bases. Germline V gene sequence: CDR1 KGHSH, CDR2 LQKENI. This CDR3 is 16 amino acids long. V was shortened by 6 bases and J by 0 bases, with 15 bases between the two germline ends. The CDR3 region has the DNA TGTGCCAGCTCCAAAAGGCAGGACAACTCTGGAAACACCATATATTTT. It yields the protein CASSKRQDNSGNTIYF.

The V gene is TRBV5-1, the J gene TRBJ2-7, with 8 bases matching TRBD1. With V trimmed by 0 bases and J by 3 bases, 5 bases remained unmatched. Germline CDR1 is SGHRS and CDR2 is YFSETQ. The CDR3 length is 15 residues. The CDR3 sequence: CASSLAGTGVYEQYF. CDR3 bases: TGCGCCAGCAGCTTGGCCGGGACAGGAGTCTACGAGCAGTACTTC.

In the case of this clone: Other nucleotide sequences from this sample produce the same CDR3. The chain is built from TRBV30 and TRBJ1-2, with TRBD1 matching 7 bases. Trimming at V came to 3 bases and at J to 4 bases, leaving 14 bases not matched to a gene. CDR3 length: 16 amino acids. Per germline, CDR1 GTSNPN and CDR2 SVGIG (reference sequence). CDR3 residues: CAWRPGGGTGGYGYTF. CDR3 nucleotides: TGTGCCTGGAGACCAGGGGGAGGAACAGGAGGCTATGGCTACACCTTC. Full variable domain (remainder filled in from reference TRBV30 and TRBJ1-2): SQTIHQWPATLVQPVGSPLSLECTVEGTSNPNLYWYRQAAGRGLQLLFYSVGIGQISSEVPQNLSASRPQDRQFILSSKKLLLSDSGFYLCAWRPGGGTGGYGYTFGSGTRLTVV.

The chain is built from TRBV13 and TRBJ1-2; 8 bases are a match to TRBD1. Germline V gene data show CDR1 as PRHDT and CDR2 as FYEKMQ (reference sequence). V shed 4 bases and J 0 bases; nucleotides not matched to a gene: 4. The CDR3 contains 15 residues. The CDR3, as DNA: TGTGCCAGCAGCTCCCTGGGACAGGCTAACTATGGCTACACCTTC. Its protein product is CASSSLGQANYGYTF. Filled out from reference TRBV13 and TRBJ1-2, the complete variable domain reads AAGVIQSPRHLIKEKRETATLKCYPIPRHDTVYWYQQGPGQDPQFLISFYEKMQSDKGSIPDRFSAQQFSDYHSELNMSSLELGDSALYFCASSSLGQANYGYTFGSGTRLTVV.

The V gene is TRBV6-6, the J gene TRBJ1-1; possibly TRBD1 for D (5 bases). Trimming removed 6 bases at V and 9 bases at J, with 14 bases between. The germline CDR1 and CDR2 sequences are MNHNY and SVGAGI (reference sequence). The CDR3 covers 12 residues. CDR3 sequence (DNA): TGTGCCAGCAGGCCCAAAGGGGCTAAAGCTTTCTTT. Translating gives CASRPKGAKAFF.

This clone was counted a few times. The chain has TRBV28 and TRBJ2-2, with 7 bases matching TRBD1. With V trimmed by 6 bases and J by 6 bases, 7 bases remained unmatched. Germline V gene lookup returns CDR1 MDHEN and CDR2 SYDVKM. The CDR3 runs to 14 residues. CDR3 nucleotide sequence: TGTGCCAGCAGCCACCGGACAGGTGCCGGGGAGCTGTTTTTT. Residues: CASSHRTGAGELFF.